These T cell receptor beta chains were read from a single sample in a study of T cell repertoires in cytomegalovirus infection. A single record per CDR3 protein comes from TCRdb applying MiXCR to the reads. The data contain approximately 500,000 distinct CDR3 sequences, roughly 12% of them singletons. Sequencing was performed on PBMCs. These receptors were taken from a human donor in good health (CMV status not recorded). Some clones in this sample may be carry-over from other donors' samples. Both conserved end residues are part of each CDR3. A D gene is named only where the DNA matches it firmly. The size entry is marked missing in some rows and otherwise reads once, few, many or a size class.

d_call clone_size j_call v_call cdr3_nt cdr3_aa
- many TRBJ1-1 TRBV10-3 TGTGCCATCAGTGAGACCGCGAACACTGAAGCTTTCTTT CAISETANTEAFF
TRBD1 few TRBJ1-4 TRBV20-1 TGCAGTGCTAGGGGACAGGGGCCAGCTAATGAAAAACTGTTTTTT CSARGQGPANEKLFF
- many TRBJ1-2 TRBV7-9 TGTGCCAGCAGCGCGGAACCATATGGCTACACCTTC CASSAEPYGYTF
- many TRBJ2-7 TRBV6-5 TGTGCCAGCAAACACGGACAGACCTACGAGCAGTACTTC CASKHGQTYEQYF
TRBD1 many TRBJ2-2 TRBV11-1 TGTGCCAGCAGCCCGGACAGGGCCCACACCGGGGAGCTGTTTTTT CASSPDRAHTGELFF
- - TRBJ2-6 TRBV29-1 TGCAGCGTTCTACCCTTCTTCTCGATCAGGAGCTCTGGGGCCAACGTCCTGACTTTC CSVLPFFSIRSSGANVLTF
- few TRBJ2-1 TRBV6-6 TGTGCCAGCAGTTACTCTGCAGGGCATGAGCAGTTCTTC CASSYSAGHEQFF
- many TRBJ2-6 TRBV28 TGTGCCAGCGGCTCTGGGGCCAACGTCCTGACTTTC CASGSGANVLTF
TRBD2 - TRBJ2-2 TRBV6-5 TGTGCCAGCAGCGAGGGAGGGCGTAGGGGAACCGGGGAGCTGTTTTTT CASSEGGRRGTGELFF
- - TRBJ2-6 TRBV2 TGTGCCAGCAGAAGGACGGTGCTGTCTGGGGCCAACGTCCTGACTTTC CASRRTVLSGANVLTF
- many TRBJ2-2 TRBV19 TGTGCCAGTAGTACCCAGACAGCGAACACCGGGGAGCTGTTTTTT CASSTQTANTGELFF
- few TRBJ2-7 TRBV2 TGTGCCAGCAGAGAGCCAGGGCCAGCCGAGCAGTACTTC CASREPGPAEQYF
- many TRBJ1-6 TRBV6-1 TGTGCCAGCAGTGAAGCTTCCCACCTTACCAATTCACCCCTCCACTTT CASSEASHLTNSPLHF
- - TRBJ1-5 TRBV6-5 TGTGCCAGCAGCCAGACACGAACTAGCAATCAGCCCCAGCATTTT CASSQTRTSNQPQHF
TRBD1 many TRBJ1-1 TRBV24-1 TGTGCCACCAGTGAGGTTCCGGGACAGGGGGCCACTGAAGCTTTCTTT CATSEVPGQGATEAFF
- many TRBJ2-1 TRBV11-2 TGTGCCAGCAGCTTAGATCTAGTTACGGTCCATGAGCAGTTCTTC CASSLDLVTVHEQFF
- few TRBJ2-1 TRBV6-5 TGTGCCAGCAGTTACTCGGAGGAGGGAAATGAGCAGTTCTTC CASSYSEEGNEQFF
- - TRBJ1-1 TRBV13 TGTGCCAGCAGCTTCTTCAAGGGGAACACTGAAGCTTTCTTT CASSFFKGNTEAFF
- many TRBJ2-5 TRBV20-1 TGCAGTGCTAGCGACGTGAGGGGGGCGGTATCGGAGACCCAGTACTTC CSASDVRGAVSETQYF
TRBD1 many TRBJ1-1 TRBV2 TGTGCCAGCAGAGTACAGGGGTTGGACACTGAAGCTTTCTTT CASRVQGLDTEAFF
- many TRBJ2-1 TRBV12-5 TGTGCTAGTGGTTTGGTACTTGGGTCGGGCAAAAGCTCCTACAATGAGCAGTTCTTC CASGLVLGSGKSSYNEQFF
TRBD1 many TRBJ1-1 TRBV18 TGTGCCAGCTCACCGGGACAGTTTATGAACACTGAAGCTTTCTTT CASSPGQFMNTEAFF
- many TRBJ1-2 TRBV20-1 TGCAGTGCTAGTTTATCGAAAAACTATGGCTACACCTTC CSASLSKNYGYTF
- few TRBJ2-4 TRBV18 TGTGCCAGCTCACCGGGAGTTAAAAACATTCAGTACTTC CASSPGVKNIQYF